The entry that follows covers one TCR beta chain sequence. Its antigen is unidentified. TCRdb keeps only in-frame clones here, not all; method: immunoSEQ multiplex PCR. The listing contains around 8,000 clones. The V gene's germline CDR1 is LNHDA and CDR2 SQIVND (reference sequence). The CDR3 has 15 amino acids. No DNA has been recorded. These data originate in a study of synovial regulatory T cells in juvenile arthritis. Study at large: Treatments: a few naive, over five methotrexate, one methotrexate plus infliximab, one unknown.

General observations from the study: Synovial Treg CDR3 sequences overlapped more with iaTregs than other circulating Tregs. Blood Treg cells that were inflammation-associated showed lower TCR diversity than other blood Treg cells.

The clonotype was recovered from a donor under 30 with juvenile idiopathic arthritis. The sequenced sample was Treg cells from blood. Subset noted: remaining (HLA-DR-negative) circulating blood Treg cells. V usage is TRBV19 and J usage is TRBJ1-4; TCRdb designates TRBD1, a call that cannot be tested without DNA. The CDR3 loop is CASSIYKGANEKLFF. Using reference TRBV19 and TRBJ1-4 for the parts outside the CDR3, the full variable domain is DGGITQSPKYLFRKEGQNVTLSCEQNLNHDAMYWYRQDPGQGLRLIYYSQIVNDFQKGDIAEGYSVSREKKESFPLTVTSAQKNPTAFYLCASSIYKGANEKLFFGSGTQLSVL.